Below are 20 T cell receptor beta chains sequenced from a single sample in a study of response to subunit inactivated influenza vaccine. TCRdb reprocessed the RT-PCR reads via MiXCR and lists one record per CDR3 protein. This table has about 520,000 distinct CDR3 sequences, about a tenth appearing once. The sample in question was PBMCs from blood, obtained roughly 45 days after vaccination. The receptors shown here come from a middle-aged man who received an inactivated influenza vaccine.

The chain is built from TRBV5-1 and TRBJ1-2; a weak D match, TRBD1 (5 bases). The CDR3 has 14 amino acids. V shed 4 bases and J shed 4 bases, with 14 bases lying between them. Germline V gives CDR1 SGHRS, CDR2 YFSETQ. The DNA for the CDR3 is TGCGCCAGCAGCCCAGACAGCGAGGGCTATGGCTACACCTTC. It encodes CASSPDSEGYGYTF. Variable domain in full (rest from reference TRBV5-1 and TRBJ1-2): KAGVTQTPRYLIKTRGQQVTLSCSPISGHRSVSWYQQTPGQGLQFLFEYFSETQRNKGNFPGRFSGRQFSNSRSEMNVSTLELGDSALYLCASSPDSEGYGYTFGSGTRLTVV.

This clonotype was recorded many times. The chain joins TRBV7-8 to TRBJ2-3; the D is unclear. Germline CDR1 reads SGHVS; CDR2 reads FQNEAQ. The ends were cut back, 2 bases at V and 4 bases at J, with 7 bases in the middle. The length of the CDR3 is 13 residues. CDR3 bases: TGTGCCAGCAGCTTACGGGTCGCAGATACGCAGTATTTT. This encodes CASSLRVADTQYF. Based on the CDR3 plus reference TRBV7-8 and TRBJ2-3, the full variable domain is GAGVSQSPRYKVAKRGQDVALRCDPISGHVSLFWYQQALGQGPEFLTYFQNEAQLDKSGLPSDRFFAERPEGSVSTLKIQRTQQEDSAVYLCASSLRVADTQYFGPGTRLTVL.

The gene calls are TRBV7-2 and TRBJ2-5; 7 nucleotides match TRBD1. The CDR3 is made up of 13 amino acids. The junction had 6 bases not matched to a gene; V was cut back by 6 bases and J by 5 bases. Germline V lookup: CDR1 SGHTA, CDR2 FQGNSA. As DNA, the CDR3 is TGTGCCAGCAGGGCTGGGACAGCTGAGACCCAGTACTTC. This translates into CASRAGTAETQYF. Using reference TRBV7-2 and TRBJ2-5 for the parts outside the CDR3, the full variable domain is GAGVSQSPSNKVTEKGKDVELRCDPISGHTALYWYRQSLGQGLEFLIYFQGNSAPDKSGLPSDRFSAERTGGSVSTLTIQRTQQEDSAVYLCASRAGTAETQYFGPGTRLLVL.

This clonotype was seen a few times. It may be a read error: a sequence one base away is much more abundant. The chain carries TRBV12-3 or TRBV12-4 and TRBJ1-1; TRBD1 might be the D (6 bases). CDR3 length: 13 residues. The V and J ends lost 7 bases and 0 bases respectively, with 9 bases between them. This chain's CDR3 is CASTGQMNTEAFF. The CDR3, as DNA: TGTGCCAGCACCGGACAGATGAACACTGAAGCTTTCTTT.

The CDR3 DNA follows: TGTGCCACCAGTGTCAGGGGGGCGGTCACAGATACGCAGTATTTT. Its protein product is CATSVRGAVTDTQYF. The rearrangement links TRBV24-1 to TRBJ2-3; a weak D match, TRBD1 (7 bases). This CDR3 comprises 15 residues. Germline lookup yields CDR1 KGHDR and CDR2 SFDVKD. Trimming pared 5 bases from V and 2 bases from J, leaving 13 bases between.

This clonotype was detected a few times. V and J are TRBV11-2 and TRBJ1-6; maybe TRBD1 (5 bases). Trimming cost V 5 bases and J 7 bases, with 12 bases left between them. The CDR3 contains 14 residues. Germline V lookup: CDR1 SGHAT, CDR2 FQNNGV. CDR3 coding DNA: TGTGCCAGCAGCGGGACTCACCAAAATTCACCCCTCCACTTT. Translating gives CASSGTHQNSPLHF.

The J gene is TRBJ1-2, the V gene TRBV6-2 or TRBV6-3, with a possible D match to TRBD1 (5 bases). This CDR3 is 16 amino acids long. The germline V gene has CDR1 MNHEY and CDR2 SVGEGT. The V and J ends lost 2 bases and 0 bases respectively, with 13 bases between them. The DNA of the CDR3 is TGTGCCAGCAGTTACCGAGTGGGGGATCCTAACTATGGCTACACCTTC. Its translation: CASSYRVGDPNYGYTF.

This clonotype has more than one count but fewer than ten. The gene calls are TRBV29-1 and TRBJ1-1, with D uncertain. The germline V gene has CDR1 SQVTM and CDR2 ANQGSEA. There are 13 residues in the CDR3. The germline V and J ends were trimmed by 5 bases and 0 bases, with 10 bases remaining between them. CDR3 DNA: TGCAGCGTTCGTCAGCCGTTGAACACTGAAGCTTTCTTT. This codes for CSVRQPLNTEAFF.

V gene TRBV25-1 combines with J gene TRBJ1-4, with 10 bases matching TRBD1. The germline gives CDR1 MGHDK, CDR2 SYGVNS. V gave up 4 bases and J gave up 7 bases; unmatched junction bases: 3. The CDR3 length is 14 residues. The CDR3 loop reads CASSVRDRGEKLFF. As DNA, the CDR3 is TGTGCCAGCAGTGTCCGGGACAGGGGTGAAAAACTGTTTTTT. The full variable domain, rest sourced from reference TRBV25-1 and TRBJ1-4, is EADIYQTPRYLVIGTGKKITLECSQTMGHDKMYWYQQDPGMELHLIHYSYGVNSTEKGDLSSESTVSRIRTEHFPLTLESARPSHTSQYLCASSVRDRGEKLFFGSGTQLSVL.

This clonotype was seen at least ten times. V and J are TRBV10-3 and TRBJ1-5; D unclear. Trimming left V 1 base short and J 0 bases short, with 4 bases between. Germline values: CDR1 ENHRY, CDR2 SYGVKD. The CDR3 totals 14 residues. CDR3 in amino acids: CAISELFSNQPQHF. The CDR3, as DNA: TGTGCCATCAGTGAGTTGTTTAGCAATCAGCCCCAGCATTTT.

The chain combines TRBV3-1 with TRBJ2-1; 8 positions agree with TRBD2. Germline CDR1 reads LGHDT; CDR2 reads YNNKEL (reference sequence). The CDR3 contains 17 residues. After removal of 6 bases from V and 3 bases from J, the junction contained 13 bases not matched to a gene. The CDR3 DNA reads as TGTGCCAGCAGTCTTGGGGTAGCGGGGTTCAACTACAATGAGCAGTTCTTC. It is translated as CASSLGVAGFNYNEQFF.

V and J are TRBV5-1 and TRBJ2-3; D uncertain. CDR1 SGHRS and CDR2 YFSETQ come from the germline V gene. V was trimmed by 4 bases and J by 1 base, leaving 10 bases between them. The CDR3 is made up of 14 amino acids. The DNA of the CDR3 is TGCGCCAGCAGCACCGACGCGGGCACAGATACGCAGTATTTT. It translates to CASSTDAGTDTQYF. The whole variable domain, remainder taken from reference TRBV5-1 and TRBJ2-3, is KAGVTQTPRYLIKTRGQQVTLSCSPISGHRSVSWYQQTPGQGLQFLFEYFSETQRNKGNFPGRFSGRQFSNSRSEMNVSTLELGDSALYLCASSTDAGTDTQYFGPGTRLTVL.

V usage is TRBV2 and J usage is TRBJ2-3; 13 nucleotides line up with TRBD2. Trimming took 7 bases from V and 3 from J; bases not matched to a gene: 16. The CDR3 runs 19 residues. Germline V gives CDR1 SNHLY, CDR2 FYNNEI. CDR3 protein: CASTKRLAGGPLRTDTQYF. CDR3 bases: TGTGCCAGCACAAAAAGACTAGCGGGGGGCCCCTTAAGGACAGATACGCAGTATTTT. The variable domain in full, completed from reference TRBV2 and TRBJ2-3, reads EPEVTQTPSHQVTQMGQEVILRCVPISNHLYFYWYRQILGQKVEFLVSFYNNEISEKSEIFDDQFSVERPDGSNFTLKIRSTKLEDSAMYFCASTKRLAGGPLRTDTQYFGPGTRLTVL.

This clonotype turned up a few times. J is TRBJ2-1 and V is TRBV6-5, with 7 bases lining up with TRBD1. The germline V gene encodes CDR1 MNHEY and CDR2 SVGAGI. J gave up 10 bases and V 10 bases, and 4 bases lay outside the gene matches. The CDR3 length is 10 residues. CDR3 nucleotide sequence: TGTGCCACCAGGGGGAAAGAGCAGTTCTTC. Translating it yields CATRGKEQFF.

The sample holds a few counts of this clonotype. The chain has TRBV5-1 and TRBJ1-4; D perhaps matches TRBD1 (6 bases). V was shortened by 4 bases and J by 8 bases, with 18 bases between the two germline ends. This CDR3 is built from 15 residues. The germline gives CDR1 SGHRS, CDR2 YFSETQ. CDR3 in amino acids: CASSPGQGTGEKLFF. CDR3 DNA: TGCGCCAGCAGCCCGGGACAAGGAACTGGCGAAAAACTGTTTTTT.

This clonotype appeared many times. The chain uses TRBV4-3 and TRBJ2-7; D is possibly TRBD1 or TRBD2 (5 bases each). V was shortened by 0 bases and J by 4 bases, with 19 bases between the two germline ends. The CDR3 has 17 amino acids. The germline gives CDR1 LGHNA, CDR2 YSLEER. The CDR3 loop is CASSQDGTGTKIYEQYF. CDR3 nucleotide sequence: TGCGCCAGCAGCCAAGACGGGACCGGGACCAAGATTTACGAGCAGTACTTC.

The genes are TRBV6-1 and TRBJ2-1; D is undetermined. CDR1 and CDR2 from the germline V gene are MNHNS and SASEGT. The V gene lost 5 bases and the J gene lost 1 base, with 9 bases spanning the gap. The CDR3 totals 14 residues. The CDR3 reads CASSRATSYNEQFF. CDR3 in DNA: TGTGCCAGCAGTCGGGCGACTTCCTACAATGAGCAGTTCTTC.

This clonotype was counted many times. This sequence joins TRBV29-1 and TRBJ2-2; 7 bases line up with TRBD1. Germline CDR1 is SQVTM and CDR2 is ANQGSEA. V was pared by 7 bases and J by 0 bases, with 14 bases of the junction left unmatched. The CDR3 consists of 17 residues. The CDR3 sequence: CSAISQGQTSNTGELFF. The CDR3 DNA sequence: TGCAGCGCAATATCCCAGGGACAGACCTCGAACACCGGGGAGCTGTTTTTT.

The chain employs TRBV20-1 and TRBJ2-1; possible D gene TRBD2, 5 bases. Looked up from germline, CDR1 is DFQATT and CDR2 is SNEGSKA (reference sequence). V was cut by 2 bases and J by 6 bases, with 11 bases left in between. CDR3 length equals 13 residues. CDR3: CSARYGLSNEQFF. CDR3 DNA sequence: TGCAGTGCTAGATATGGACTCTCCAATGAGCAGTTCTTC.

The sample holds a few counts of this clonotype. V usage is TRBV15 and J usage is TRBJ2-5, with 9 bases that match TRBD2. The CDR3 loop spans 16 amino acids. After removal of 1 base from V and 5 bases from J, the junction contained 8 bases not matched to a gene. Per the germline V gene, CDR1 is LNHNV and CDR2 is YYDKDF (reference sequence). CDR3 region: CATSRGGGRAAETQYF. In DNA, the CDR3 is TGTGCCACCAGCAGAGGTGGCGGGAGGGCCGCGGAGACCCAGTACTTC.